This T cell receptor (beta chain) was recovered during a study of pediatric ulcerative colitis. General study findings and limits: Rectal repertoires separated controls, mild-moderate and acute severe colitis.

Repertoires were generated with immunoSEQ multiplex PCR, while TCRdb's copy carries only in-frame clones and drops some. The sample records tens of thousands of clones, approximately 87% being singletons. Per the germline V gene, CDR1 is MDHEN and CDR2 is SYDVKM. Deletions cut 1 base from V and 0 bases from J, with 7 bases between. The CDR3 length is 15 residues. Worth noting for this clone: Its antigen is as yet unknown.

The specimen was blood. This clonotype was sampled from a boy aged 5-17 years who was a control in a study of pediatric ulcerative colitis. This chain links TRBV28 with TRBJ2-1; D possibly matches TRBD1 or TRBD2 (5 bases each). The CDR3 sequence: CASSLLRGSYNEQFF. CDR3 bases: TGTGCCAGCAGTTTATTGAGGGGCTCCTACAATGAGCAGTTCTTC.